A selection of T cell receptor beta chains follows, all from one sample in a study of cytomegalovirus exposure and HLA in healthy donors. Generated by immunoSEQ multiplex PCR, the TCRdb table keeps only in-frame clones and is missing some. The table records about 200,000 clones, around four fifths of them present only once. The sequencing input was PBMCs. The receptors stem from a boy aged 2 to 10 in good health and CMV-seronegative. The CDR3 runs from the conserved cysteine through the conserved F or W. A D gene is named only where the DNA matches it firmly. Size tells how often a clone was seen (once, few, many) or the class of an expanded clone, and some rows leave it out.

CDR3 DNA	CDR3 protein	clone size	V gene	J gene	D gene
TGTGCCAGTAGTACCCAAAGGACAGGGATAGCGGGCCAGTACTTC	CASSTQRTGIAGQYF	NA	TRBV19	TRBJ2-7	NA
TGTGCCAGCAGTTACGTGGCGGACAGGGGTAATGAGCAGTTCTTC	CASSYVADRGNEQFF	NA	TRBV27	TRBJ2-1	TRBD1
TGTGCCAGCAGCTTGGTTAAGACGAACTCGGGATCAGCCAAAAACATTCAGTACTTC	CASSLVKTNSGSAKNIQYF	NA	TRBV5-4	TRBJ2-4	NA
TGTGCCAGCAGCTTAGCGGCGGGGGGGCCTATCACCGGGGAGCTGTTTTTT	CASSLAAGGPITGELFF	NA	TRBV11-2	TRBJ2-2	TRBD2
TGCGCCAGCAGCTTGGACAGGGCAATGAACACTGAAGCTTTCTTT	CASSLDRAMNTEAFF	NA	TRBV5-1	TRBJ1-1	NA
TGTGCCAGCAGCCCAGAGCGCGAGCAGTACTTC	CASSPEREQYF	few	TRBV7-9	TRBJ2-7	NA
TGTGCCAGCAGCCCAGACGGAGGTGAAGCTTTCTTT	CASSPDGGEAFF	NA	TRBV7-6	TRBJ1-1	NA
TGCGCCAGCAGCCAGTTTCCCGGGAAACGATTAGCTTTCTTT	CASSQFPGKRLAFF	NA	TRBV4-1	TRBJ1-1	NA
TGTGCCAGCAGCGTAGGTGGGGGGTTGGGGAACACTGAAGCTTTCTTT	CASSVGGGLGNTEAFF	NA	TRBV9	TRBJ1-1	NA
TGTGCCAGCAGCTTGGTGGGGACTATGGAGACCCAGTACTTC	CASSLVGTMETQYF	few	TRBV5-6	TRBJ2-5	TRBD2
TGTGCCAGCACCTTGGACAGGGGCGAGCAGTACTTC	CASTLDRGEQYF	once	TRBV6-1	TRBJ2-7	TRBD1
TGCGCCAGCAGCTTGCCGGGGGATTGGGAGCAGTACTTC	CASSLPGDWEQYF	NA	TRBV5-1	TRBJ2-7	NA
TGCGCCAGCAGCTATACCGGGTCCCTCCTTAGTGAGCAGTACTTC	CASSYTGSLLSEQYF	NA	TRBV5-1	TRBJ2-7	NA
TGCGCCAGCAGCTCAGGGGGAGGCTATGGCTACACCTTC	CASSSGGGYGYTF	NA	TRBV5-1	TRBJ1-2	TRBD1
TGTGCCAGCAGCTTAGGACCGGGTGAGCAGTTCTTC	CASSLGPGEQFF	NA	TRBV11-3	TRBJ2-1	NA
TGTGCCAGCTCACCCCTGGACTATCAAACGGGTGAAAAACTGTTTTTT	CASSPLDYQTGEKLFF	NA	TRBV18	TRBJ1-4	NA
TGTGCCAGCAGTTGGGGAGCGGGCAGCTCCTACGAGCAGTACTTC	CASSWGAGSSYEQYF	NA	TRBV6-5	TRBJ2-7	NA
TGTGCCAGCACCTCGCGGACAGGGAAGAACACCTTC	CASTSRTGKNTF	NA	TRBV6-5	TRBJ1-2	TRBD1
TGTGCCAGCAGTTACAGGGGAATCCGGTACGAGCAGTACTTC	CASSYRGIRYEQYF	NA	TRBV6-5	TRBJ2-7	NA
TGTGCCAGCAGTCGGTTTGTCCGGGAAAGGTATGGCTACACCTTC	CASSRFVRERYGYTF	once	TRBV6-1	TRBJ1-2	NA
TGTGCCAGTAGTATATCACCGAGAGGGGCCAACGTCCTGACTTTC	CASSISPRGANVLTF	NA	TRBV19	TRBJ2-6	NA
TGTGCCAGCAATCAGGGAACCAACTATGGCTACACCTTC	CASNQGTNYGYTF	NA	TRBV2	TRBJ1-2	NA
TGTGCCAGTAGCCCGGGGGGGGCCTACAATGAGCAGTTCTTC	CASSPGGAYNEQFF	NA	TRBV19	TRBJ2-1	TRBD2
TGTGCCAGCAGCCCGGGACTAGCGGGAAGCGAGCAGTACTTC	CASSPGLAGSEQYF	once	TRBV7-9	TRBJ2-7	TRBD2
TGTGCCAGCAGCTACGGAGACAGGGACTACGAGCAGTACTTC	CASSYGDRDYEQYF	NA	TRBV7-2	TRBJ2-7	TRBD1
TGTGCCAGCAGCTCCCGACAGGGCTCGACAGATACGCAGTATTTT	CASSSRQGSTDTQYF	NA	TRBV7-6	TRBJ2-3	TRBD1
TGTGCCAGCAGCTTAGTCCGGGACAGGGGGCGTGAGCAGTACTTC	CASSLVRDRGREQYF	NA	TRBV7-9	TRBJ2-7	TRBD1
TGTGCTAGTGGACCCGGACTTAGCTCCTACAATGAGCAGTTCTTC	CASGPGLSSYNEQFF	NA	TRBV12-5	TRBJ2-1	NA
TGCGCCAGCAGCTTGTCGAGCACTAGCACAGATACGCAGTATTTT	CASSLSSTSTDTQYF	NA	TRBV5-1	TRBJ2-3	NA